This TCR beta chain was sequenced for a study of cytomegalovirus exposure and HLA in healthy donors. Data came from immunoSEQ multiplex PCR; TCRdb stores just in-frame clones and leaves some out. This sample yields 150,000 to 200,000 clones, of which 86% are seen a single time; roughly 1.5% belongs to the top ten. Germline CDR1 is SNHLY and CDR2 is FYNNEI. With 3 bases removed from V and 5 bases from J, the gap between germline ends came to 16 bases. The CDR3 has 15 residues. Findings of the study overall: With high specificity and sensitivity, the classifier reportedly diagnosed cytomegalovirus status. Cytomegalovirus-associated TCR beta chains were listed, numbering around 150. Three chains linked to CMV were shown in vitro to be specific for CMV antigens. Among TCR sequences, most were rare, though some public TCRs appeared in many donors.

Of note for this clone: Its antigen remains unknown.

This receptor was taken from a young woman in good health and CMV-seronegative. The sequencing sample was made of PBMCs. The chain links TRBV2 to TRBJ1-1; D is perhaps TRBD1 (6 bases). The CDR3 DNA follows: TGTGCCAGCAGTGAGGGACACCTAGTCGGGACTGAAGCTTTCTTT. The encoded protein is CASSEGHLVGTEAFF.